What follows are 2 T cell receptor beta chains derived from one specimen sequenced in a study of T cell responses to AZD1222 COVID-19 vaccine. Profiling relied on immunoSEQ multiplex PCR, and the TCRdb table lists in-frame clones only, not all of them. This sample has about 140,000 clones, with more than 85% found just once. The sample here was peripheral blood, taken on day 0 of MenACWY control vaccination. These receptors all stem from an adult in good health.

This clone is a singleton in its sample. This sequence joins TRBV19 and TRBJ1-4; no clear D. The CDR3 contains 16 residues. V shed 6 bases and J shed 0 bases, with 14 bases lying between them. Looked up from germline, CDR1 is LNHDA and CDR2 is SQIVND (reference sequence). The CDR3 sequence: CASSPRGVATNEKLFF. The CDR3 nucleotides are TGTGCCAGTAGCCCGCGAGGAGTGGCAACTAATGAAAAACTGTTTTTT.

The V and J genes are TRBV4-2 and TRBJ2-7; weak D call: TRBD2 (6 bases). Germline CDR1 and CDR2: LGHNA and YNFKEQ. This CDR3 comprises 16 residues. The V gene lost 2 bases and the J gene lost 3 bases, with 17 bases spanning the gap. The CDR3 reads CASSQPRAGGSYEQYF. The CDR3 DNA sequence: TGTGCCAGCAGCCAACCCAGGGCAGGAGGGAGCTACGAGCAGTACTTC.